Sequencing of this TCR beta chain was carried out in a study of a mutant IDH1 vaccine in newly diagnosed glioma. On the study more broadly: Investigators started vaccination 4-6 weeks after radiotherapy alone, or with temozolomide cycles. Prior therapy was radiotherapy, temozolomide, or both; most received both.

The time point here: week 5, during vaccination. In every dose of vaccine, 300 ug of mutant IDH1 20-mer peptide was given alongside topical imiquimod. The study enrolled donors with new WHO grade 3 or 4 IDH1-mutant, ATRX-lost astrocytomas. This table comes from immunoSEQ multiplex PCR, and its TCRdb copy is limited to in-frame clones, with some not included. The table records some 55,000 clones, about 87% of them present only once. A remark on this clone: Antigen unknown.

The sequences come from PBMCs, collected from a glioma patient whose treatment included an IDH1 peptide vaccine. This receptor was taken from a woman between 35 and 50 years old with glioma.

The CDR3 DNA reads TGCAGCGTCCGACGGGCTAGCACAGATACGCAGTATTTT. Residues: CSVRRASTDTQYF. The genes are TRBV29-1 and TRBJ2-3, with no clear D. The CDR3 loop spans 13 amino acids. In germline, CDR1 is SQVTM, CDR2 ANQGSEA. V lost 6 bases to trimming and J lost 0 bases, with 10 bases between them.